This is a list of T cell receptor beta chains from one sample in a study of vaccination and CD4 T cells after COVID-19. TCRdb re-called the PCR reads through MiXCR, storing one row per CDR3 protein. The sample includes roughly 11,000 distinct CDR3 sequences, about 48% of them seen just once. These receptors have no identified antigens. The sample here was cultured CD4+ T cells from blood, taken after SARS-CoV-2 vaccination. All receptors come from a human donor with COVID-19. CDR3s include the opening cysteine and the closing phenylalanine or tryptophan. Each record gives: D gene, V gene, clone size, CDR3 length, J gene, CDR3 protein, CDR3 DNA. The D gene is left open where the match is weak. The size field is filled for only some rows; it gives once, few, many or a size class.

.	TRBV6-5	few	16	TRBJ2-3	CASSYGKSPSTDTQYF	TGTGCCAGCAGTTACGGAAAGTCTCCTAGCACAGATACGCAGTATTTT
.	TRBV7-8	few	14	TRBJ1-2	CASSSRERFYGYTF	TGTGCCAGCAGCTCGCGGGAGCGGTTCTATGGCTACACCTTC
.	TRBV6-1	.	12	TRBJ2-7	CASRKNRDEQYF	TGTGCCAGCAGGAAGAACAGAGACGAGCAGTACTTC
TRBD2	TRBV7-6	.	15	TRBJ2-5	CASSSPSGTQETQYF	TGTGCCAGCAGCTCGCCTAGCGGTACCCAAGAGACCCAGTACTTC
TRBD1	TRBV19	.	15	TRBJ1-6	CASGDRFSYNSPLHF	TGTGCCAGTGGGGACAGGTTCAGCTATAATTCACCCCTCCACTTT
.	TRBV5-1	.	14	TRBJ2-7	CASSLVQGSYEQYF	TGCGCCAGCAGCTTGGTTCAGGGGAGCTACGAGCAGTACTTC
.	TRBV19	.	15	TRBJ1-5	CASSPIERGRQPQHF	TGTGCCAGTAGCCCAATAGAGAGGGGCCGACAGCCCCAGCATTTT
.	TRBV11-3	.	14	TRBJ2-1	CASSLGQTNNEQFF	TGTGCCAGCAGCTTAGGGCAGACCAACAATGAGCAGTTCTTC
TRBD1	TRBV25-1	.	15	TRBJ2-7	CASSAYRGGANEQYF	TGTGCCAGCAGTGCGTATCGAGGGGGCGCGAACGAGCAGTACTTC
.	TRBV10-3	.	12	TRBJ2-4	CAIRGAGNIQYF	TGTGCCATCAGGGGGGCCGGGAACATTCAGTACTTC
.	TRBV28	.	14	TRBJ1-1	CASSLGTRNTEAFF	TGTGCCAGCAGTTTGGGAACACGGAACACTGAAGCTTTCTTT
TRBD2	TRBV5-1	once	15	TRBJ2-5	CASSLVRGEQETQYF	TGCGCCAGCAGCTTGGTACGGGGGGAACAAGAGACCCAGTACTTC
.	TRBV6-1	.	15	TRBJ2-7	CASRPGRSPSYEQYF	TGTGCCAGCAGACCGGGACGGAGTCCTTCCTACGAGCAGTACTTC
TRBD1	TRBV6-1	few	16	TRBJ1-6	CASSQGTGSYNSPLHF	TGTGCCAGCAGTCAAGGGACAGGGTCCTATAATTCACCCCTCCACTTT
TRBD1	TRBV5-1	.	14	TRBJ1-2	CASSLGTVLYGYTF	TGCGCCAGCAGCTTAGGGACAGTTCTCTATGGCTACACCTTC
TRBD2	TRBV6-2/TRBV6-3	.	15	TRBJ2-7	CASSTTSGGSYEQYF	TGTGCCAGCAGCACCACTAGCGGGGGCTCCTACGAGCAGTACTTC
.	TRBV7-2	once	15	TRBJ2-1	CASSLDMRSYNEQFF	TGTGCCAGCAGCTTAGACATGCGCTCCTACAATGAGCAGTTCTTC
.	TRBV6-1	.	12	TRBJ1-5	CASRDGNQPQHF	TGTGCCAGCAGGGATGGGAATCAGCCCCAGCATTTT
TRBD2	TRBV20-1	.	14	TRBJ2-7	CSAAPSGGFYEQYF	TGCAGTGCCGCCCCTAGCGGGGGGTTCTACGAGCAGTACTTC
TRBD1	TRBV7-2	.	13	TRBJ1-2	CASSPGQGNGYTF	TGTGCCAGCAGCCCTGGACAGGGGAATGGCTACACCTTC
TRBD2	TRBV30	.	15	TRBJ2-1	CAWSVRAGPYNEQFF	TGTGCCTGGAGTGTACGAGCGGGGCCCTACAATGAGCAGTTCTTC
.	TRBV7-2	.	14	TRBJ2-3	CASSLGGSFDTQYF	TGTGCCAGCAGCTTAGGGGGCTCGTTTGATACGCAGTATTTT
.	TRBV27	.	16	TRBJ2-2	CASSLGLGQGTGELFF	TGTGCCAGCAGTTTAGGACTCGGACAAGGGACCGGGGAGCTGTTTTTT
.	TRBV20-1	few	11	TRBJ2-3	CSAPGGVTQYF	TGCAGTGCTCCGGGCGGGGTCACGCAGTATTTT
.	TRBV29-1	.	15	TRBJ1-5	CSVAGGAGLHQPQHF	TGCAGCGTGGCGGGGGGGGCGGGCCTCCATCAGCCCCAGCATTTT
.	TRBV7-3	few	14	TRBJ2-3	CASSLQPLTDTQYF	TGTGCCAGCAGCCTCCAACCTCTCACAGATACGCAGTATTTT
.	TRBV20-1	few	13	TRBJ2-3	CSARDLSTDTQYF	TGCAGTGCTAGGGACTTAAGCACAGATACGCAGTATTTT
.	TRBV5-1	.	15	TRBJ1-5	CASSPTPYSNQPQHF	TGCGCCAGCAGCCCGACACCTTATAGCAATCAGCCCCAGCATTTT
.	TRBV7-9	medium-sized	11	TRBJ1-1	CASSLFTEAFF	TGTGCCAGCAGCTTATTCACTGAAGCTTTCTTT
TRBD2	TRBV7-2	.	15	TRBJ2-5	CASSLAGTSQETQYF	TGTGCCAGCAGCCTGGCCGGGACTAGTCAGGAGACCCAGTACTTC
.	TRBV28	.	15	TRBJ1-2	CASSFQKGGPIGYTF	TGTGCCAGCAGTTTCCAAAAGGGGGGTCCGATCGGCTACACCTTC
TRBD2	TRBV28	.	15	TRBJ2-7	CASSWGGGQTYGQYF	TGTGCCAGCAGTTGGGGCGGGGGGCAAACCTACGGGCAGTACTTC
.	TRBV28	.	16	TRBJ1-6	CASSLYPSSYNSPLHF	TGTGCCAGCAGTTTATACCCGAGCTCCTATAATTCACCCCTCCACTTT
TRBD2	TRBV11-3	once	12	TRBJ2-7	CASTPGGPEQYF	TGTGCCAGCACCCCGGGAGGGCCCGAGCAGTACTTC
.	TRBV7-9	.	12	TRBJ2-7	CASSIRGNEQYF	TGTGCCAGCAGTATCAGGGGAAACGAGCAGTACTTC
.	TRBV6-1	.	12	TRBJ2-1	CASSEGVREQFF	TGTGCCAGCAGTGAAGGGGTAAGGGAGCAGTTCTTC
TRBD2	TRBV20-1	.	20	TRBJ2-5	CSASPRTSGGYGYWLETQYF	TGCAGTGCTAGCCCCAGGACTAGCGGGGGGTATGGGTATTGGTTAGAGACCCAGTACTTC
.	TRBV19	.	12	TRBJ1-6	CASRGGNSPLHF	TGTGCCAGTAGGGGGGGTAATTCACCCCTCCACTTT
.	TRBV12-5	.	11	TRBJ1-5	CASGLNQPQHF	TGTGCTAGTGGTTTAAATCAGCCCCAGCATTTT
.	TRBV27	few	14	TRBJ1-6	CASSLTSEGRTLHF	TGTGCCAGCAGTTTAACCTCCGAGGGCCGGACCCTCCACTTT
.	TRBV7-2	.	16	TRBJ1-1	CASSLTARGVGTEAFF	TGTGCCAGCAGCTTAACGGCCCGAGGGGTCGGAACTGAAGCTTTCTTT
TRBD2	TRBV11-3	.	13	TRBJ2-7	CATTLAGAYEQYF	TGTGCCACCACACTAGCGGGCGCTTACGAGCAGTACTTC
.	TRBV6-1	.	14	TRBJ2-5	CASSEGGVGETQYF	TGTGCCAGCAGTGAAGGAGGGGTGGGAGAGACCCAGTACTTC
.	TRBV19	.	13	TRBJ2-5	CASSPTSAETQYF	TGTGCCAGTAGTCCGACTAGTGCGGAGACCCAGTACTTC
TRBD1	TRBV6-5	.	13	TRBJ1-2	CASMLQGVYGYTF	TGTGCCAGCATGTTACAGGGGGTATATGGCTACACCTTC
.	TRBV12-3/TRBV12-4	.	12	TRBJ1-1	CASSLEPAEAFF	TGTGCCAGCAGTTTAGAACCCGCTGAAGCTTTCTTT
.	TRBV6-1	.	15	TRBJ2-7	CASSSEPIPTYEQYF	TGTGCCAGCAGCTCGGAACCCATCCCAACCTACGAGCAGTACTTC
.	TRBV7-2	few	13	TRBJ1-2	CASSPDTNYGYTF	TGTGCCAGCAGCCCAGACACTAACTATGGCTACACCTTC
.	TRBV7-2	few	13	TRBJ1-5	CASRRDSNQPQHF	TGTGCCAGCAGACGAGATAGCAATCAGCCCCAGCATTTT
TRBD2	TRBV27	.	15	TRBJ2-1	CASSSPGLAKGEQFF	TGTGCCAGCAGTTCGCCGGGACTAGCGAAAGGTGAGCAGTTCTTC